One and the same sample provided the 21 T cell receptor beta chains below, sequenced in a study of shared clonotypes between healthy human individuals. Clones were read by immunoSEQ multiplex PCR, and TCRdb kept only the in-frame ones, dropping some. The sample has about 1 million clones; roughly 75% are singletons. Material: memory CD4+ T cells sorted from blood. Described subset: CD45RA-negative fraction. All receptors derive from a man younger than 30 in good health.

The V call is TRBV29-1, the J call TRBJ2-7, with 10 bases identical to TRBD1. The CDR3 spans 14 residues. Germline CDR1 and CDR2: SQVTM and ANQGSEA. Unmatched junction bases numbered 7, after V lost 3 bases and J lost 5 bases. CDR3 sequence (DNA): TGCAGCGTTGACAAAACCGGGACAGGGGACGAGCAGTACTTC. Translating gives CSVDKTGTGDEQYF.

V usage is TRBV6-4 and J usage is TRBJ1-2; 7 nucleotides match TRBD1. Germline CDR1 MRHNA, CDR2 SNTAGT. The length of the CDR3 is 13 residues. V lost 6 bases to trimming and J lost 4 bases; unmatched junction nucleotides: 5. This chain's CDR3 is CASSEQGSYGYTF. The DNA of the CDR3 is TGTGCCAGCAGCGAACAGGGGAGCTATGGCTACACCTTC.

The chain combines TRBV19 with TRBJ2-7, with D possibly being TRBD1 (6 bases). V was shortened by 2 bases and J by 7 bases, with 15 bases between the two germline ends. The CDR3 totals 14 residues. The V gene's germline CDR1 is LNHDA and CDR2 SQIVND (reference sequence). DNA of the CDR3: TGTGCCAGTAGTATACGCCCAGGGGCTCGGGAGCAGTACTTC. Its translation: CASSIRPGAREQYF.

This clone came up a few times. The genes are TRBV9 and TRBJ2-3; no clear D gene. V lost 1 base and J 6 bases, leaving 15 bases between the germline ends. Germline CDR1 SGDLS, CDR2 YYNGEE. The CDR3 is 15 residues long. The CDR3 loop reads CASSVTLGSPDTQYF. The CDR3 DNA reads TGTGCCAGCAGCGTAACTCTCGGCAGCCCCGATACGCAGTATTTT.

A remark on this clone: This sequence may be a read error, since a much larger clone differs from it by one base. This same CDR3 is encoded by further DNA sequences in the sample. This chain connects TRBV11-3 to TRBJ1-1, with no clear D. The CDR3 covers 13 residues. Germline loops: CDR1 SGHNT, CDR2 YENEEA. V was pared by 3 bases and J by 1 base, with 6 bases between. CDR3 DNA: TGTGCCAGCAGCTTCGGGGAGAACACTGAAGCTTTCTTT. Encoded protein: CASSFGENTEAFF.

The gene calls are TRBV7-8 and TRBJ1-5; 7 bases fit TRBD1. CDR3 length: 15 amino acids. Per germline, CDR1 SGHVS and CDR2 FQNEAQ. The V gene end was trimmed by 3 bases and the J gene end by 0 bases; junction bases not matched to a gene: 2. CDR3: CASSFAGGSNQPQHF. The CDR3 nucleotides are TGTGCCAGCAGCTTCGCAGGGGGTAGCAATCAGCCCCAGCATTTT.

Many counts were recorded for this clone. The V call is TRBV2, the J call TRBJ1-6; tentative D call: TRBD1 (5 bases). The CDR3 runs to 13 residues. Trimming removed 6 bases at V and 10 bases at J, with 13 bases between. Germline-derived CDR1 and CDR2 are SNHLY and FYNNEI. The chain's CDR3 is CASRGGVSSPLHF. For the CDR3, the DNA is TGTGCCAGCAGGGGGGGGGTAAGCTCACCCCTCCACTTT.

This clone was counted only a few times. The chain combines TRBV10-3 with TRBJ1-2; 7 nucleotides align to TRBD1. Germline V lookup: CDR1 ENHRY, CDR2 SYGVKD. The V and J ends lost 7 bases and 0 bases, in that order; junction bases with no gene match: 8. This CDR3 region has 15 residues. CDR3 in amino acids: CAITPNRGSNYGYTF. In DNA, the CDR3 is TGTGCCATCACCCCAAACAGGGGTTCTAACTATGGCTACACCTTC.

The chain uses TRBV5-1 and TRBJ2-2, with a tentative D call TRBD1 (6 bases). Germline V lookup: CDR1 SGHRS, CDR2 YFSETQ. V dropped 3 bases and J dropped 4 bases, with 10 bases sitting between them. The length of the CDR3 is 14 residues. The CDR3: CASSSPQGTGELFF. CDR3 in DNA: TGCGCCAGCAGCTCTCCACAGGGCACCGGGGAGCTGTTTTTT.

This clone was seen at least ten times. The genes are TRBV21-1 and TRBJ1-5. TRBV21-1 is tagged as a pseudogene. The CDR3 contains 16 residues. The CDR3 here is CASSNTRRGGSQPQHF. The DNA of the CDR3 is TGTGCCAGCAGCAATACCCGCCGCGGGGGAAGTCAGCCCCAGCATTTT.

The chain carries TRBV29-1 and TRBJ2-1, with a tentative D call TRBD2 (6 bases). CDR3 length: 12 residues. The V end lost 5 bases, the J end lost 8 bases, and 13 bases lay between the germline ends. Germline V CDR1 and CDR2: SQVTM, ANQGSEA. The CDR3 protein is CSVFPSVDEQFF. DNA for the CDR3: TGCAGCGTTTTTCCTAGCGTAGATGAGCAGTTCTTC.

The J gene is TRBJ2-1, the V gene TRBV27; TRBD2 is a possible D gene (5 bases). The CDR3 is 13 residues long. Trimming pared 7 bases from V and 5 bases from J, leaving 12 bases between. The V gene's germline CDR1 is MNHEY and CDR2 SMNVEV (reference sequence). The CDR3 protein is CASNSGLNNEQFF. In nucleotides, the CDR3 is TGTGCCAGCAATTCCGGACTTAACAATGAGCAGTTCTTC.

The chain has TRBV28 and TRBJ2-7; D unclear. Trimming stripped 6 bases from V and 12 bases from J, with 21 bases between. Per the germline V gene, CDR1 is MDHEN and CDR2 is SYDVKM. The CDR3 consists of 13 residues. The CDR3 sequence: CASSPGRLLRLYF. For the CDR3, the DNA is TGTGCCAGCAGCCCCGGGCGTCTCTTGAGGCTGTACTTC.

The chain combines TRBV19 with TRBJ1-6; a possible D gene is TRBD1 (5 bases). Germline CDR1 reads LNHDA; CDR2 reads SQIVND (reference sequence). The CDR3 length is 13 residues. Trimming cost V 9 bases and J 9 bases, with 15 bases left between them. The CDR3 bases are TGTGCCAGCGTGGACATCTCGGGTTCACCCCTCCACTTT. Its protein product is CASVDISGSPLHF.

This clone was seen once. Written as DNA, the CDR3 is TGTGCCAGCAGCCAAGACCCCCCTCGACAGGGGGGTTCCTACGAGCAGTACTTC. Amino acid sequence: CASSQDPPRQGGSYEQYF. The rearrangement joins TRBV4-2 to TRBJ2-7; TRBD1 matches at 9 bases. The CDR3 sequence is 18 residues long. Per the germline V gene, CDR1 is LGHNA and CDR2 is YNFKEQ. Unmatched junction bases numbered 10, after V lost 0 bases and J lost 1 base.

CDR3 residues: CASSQDAGEQYF. The DNA of the CDR3 is TGCGCCAGCAGCCAAGATGCGGGGGAGCAGTACTTC. The V and J genes are TRBV4-1 and TRBJ2-5, with 7 positions matching TRBD2. Per germline, CDR1 MGHRA and CDR2 YSYEKL. J gave up 11 bases and V 0 bases, and 3 bases lay outside the gene matches. The CDR3 spans 12 residues.

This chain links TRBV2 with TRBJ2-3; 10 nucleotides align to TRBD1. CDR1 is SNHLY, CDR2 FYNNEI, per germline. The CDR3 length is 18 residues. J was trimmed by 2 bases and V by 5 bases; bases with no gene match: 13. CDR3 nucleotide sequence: TGTGCCAGCAGTCCGATGGACAGGGGGACCATCTTCACAGATACGCAGTATTTT. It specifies CASSPMDRGTIFTDTQYF.

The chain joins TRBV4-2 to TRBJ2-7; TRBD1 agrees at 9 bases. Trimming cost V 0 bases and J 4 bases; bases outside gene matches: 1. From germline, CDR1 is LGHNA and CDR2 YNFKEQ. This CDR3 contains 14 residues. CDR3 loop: CASSQETGGYEQYF. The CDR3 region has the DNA TGTGCCAGCAGCCAAGAGACAGGGGGATACGAGCAGTACTTC.

The CDR3 DNA is TGTGCCAGCAGTTTCTGGGACAGGACGAACACCGGGGAGCTGTTTTTT. Translated, it gives CASSFWDRTNTGELFF. This sequence joins TRBV28 and TRBJ2-2; TRBD1 aligns across 8 bases. V shed 3 bases, J shed 0 bases, and the junction held 3 bases outside the gene matches. The germline CDR1 and CDR2 sequences are MDHEN and SYDVKM. The CDR3 covers 16 residues. Full variable domain (rest looked up from reference TRBV28 and TRBJ2-2): DVKVTQSSRYLVKRTGEKVFLECVQDMDHENMFWYRQDPGLGLRLIYFSYDVKMKEKGDIPEGYSVSREKKERFSLILESASTNQTSMYLCASSFWDRTNTGELFFGEGSRLTVL.

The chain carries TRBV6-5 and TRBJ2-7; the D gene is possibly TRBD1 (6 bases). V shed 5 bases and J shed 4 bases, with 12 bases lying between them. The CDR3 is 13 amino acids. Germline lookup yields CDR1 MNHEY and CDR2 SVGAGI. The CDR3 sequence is CASSPPQGYEQYF. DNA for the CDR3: TGTGCCAGCAGTCCACCACAGGGATACGAGCAGTACTTC.

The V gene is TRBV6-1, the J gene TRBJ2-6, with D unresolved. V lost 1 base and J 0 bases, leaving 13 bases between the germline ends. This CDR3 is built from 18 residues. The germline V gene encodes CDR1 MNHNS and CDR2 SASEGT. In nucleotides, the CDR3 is TGTGCCAGCAGTGAAGAAGGGTTCCTCAGCTCTGGGGCCAACGTCCTGACTTTC. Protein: CASSEEGFLSSGANVLTF.